Below, one T cell receptor (beta chain) is given with its context. CDR1 and CDR2 (germline): MNHNS, SASEGT. V trimming: 2 bases; J trimming: 5 bases; junction bases outside the gene matches: 4. The CDR3 spans 15 residues. Baseline was the first blood sampling point, followed by cycle 4 day 1 and cycle 7 day 1. The source of the sample is a study of OX40 agonist ivuxolimab in advanced cancers. Sequencing was performed with immunoSEQ multiplex PCR; in TCRdb, only in-frame clones are kept and a portion is missing. The sample includes under 200,000 clones, 94% seen only once; the top ten take around 0.33%.

This sequence joins TRBV6-1 and TRBJ2-7, with TRBD1 matching over 12 bases. This TCR was sampled from an adult with an advanced solid tumor such as melanoma, head and neck, liver or kidney cancer. Sequenced material: CD4+ or CD8+ T cells sorted from blood, taken in a trial of the OX40 agonist ivuxolimab. CDR3 amino acids: CASSEPGTGGHEQYF. For the CDR3, the DNA is TGTGCCAGCAGTGAACCCGGGACAGGGGGCCACGAGCAGTACTTC.